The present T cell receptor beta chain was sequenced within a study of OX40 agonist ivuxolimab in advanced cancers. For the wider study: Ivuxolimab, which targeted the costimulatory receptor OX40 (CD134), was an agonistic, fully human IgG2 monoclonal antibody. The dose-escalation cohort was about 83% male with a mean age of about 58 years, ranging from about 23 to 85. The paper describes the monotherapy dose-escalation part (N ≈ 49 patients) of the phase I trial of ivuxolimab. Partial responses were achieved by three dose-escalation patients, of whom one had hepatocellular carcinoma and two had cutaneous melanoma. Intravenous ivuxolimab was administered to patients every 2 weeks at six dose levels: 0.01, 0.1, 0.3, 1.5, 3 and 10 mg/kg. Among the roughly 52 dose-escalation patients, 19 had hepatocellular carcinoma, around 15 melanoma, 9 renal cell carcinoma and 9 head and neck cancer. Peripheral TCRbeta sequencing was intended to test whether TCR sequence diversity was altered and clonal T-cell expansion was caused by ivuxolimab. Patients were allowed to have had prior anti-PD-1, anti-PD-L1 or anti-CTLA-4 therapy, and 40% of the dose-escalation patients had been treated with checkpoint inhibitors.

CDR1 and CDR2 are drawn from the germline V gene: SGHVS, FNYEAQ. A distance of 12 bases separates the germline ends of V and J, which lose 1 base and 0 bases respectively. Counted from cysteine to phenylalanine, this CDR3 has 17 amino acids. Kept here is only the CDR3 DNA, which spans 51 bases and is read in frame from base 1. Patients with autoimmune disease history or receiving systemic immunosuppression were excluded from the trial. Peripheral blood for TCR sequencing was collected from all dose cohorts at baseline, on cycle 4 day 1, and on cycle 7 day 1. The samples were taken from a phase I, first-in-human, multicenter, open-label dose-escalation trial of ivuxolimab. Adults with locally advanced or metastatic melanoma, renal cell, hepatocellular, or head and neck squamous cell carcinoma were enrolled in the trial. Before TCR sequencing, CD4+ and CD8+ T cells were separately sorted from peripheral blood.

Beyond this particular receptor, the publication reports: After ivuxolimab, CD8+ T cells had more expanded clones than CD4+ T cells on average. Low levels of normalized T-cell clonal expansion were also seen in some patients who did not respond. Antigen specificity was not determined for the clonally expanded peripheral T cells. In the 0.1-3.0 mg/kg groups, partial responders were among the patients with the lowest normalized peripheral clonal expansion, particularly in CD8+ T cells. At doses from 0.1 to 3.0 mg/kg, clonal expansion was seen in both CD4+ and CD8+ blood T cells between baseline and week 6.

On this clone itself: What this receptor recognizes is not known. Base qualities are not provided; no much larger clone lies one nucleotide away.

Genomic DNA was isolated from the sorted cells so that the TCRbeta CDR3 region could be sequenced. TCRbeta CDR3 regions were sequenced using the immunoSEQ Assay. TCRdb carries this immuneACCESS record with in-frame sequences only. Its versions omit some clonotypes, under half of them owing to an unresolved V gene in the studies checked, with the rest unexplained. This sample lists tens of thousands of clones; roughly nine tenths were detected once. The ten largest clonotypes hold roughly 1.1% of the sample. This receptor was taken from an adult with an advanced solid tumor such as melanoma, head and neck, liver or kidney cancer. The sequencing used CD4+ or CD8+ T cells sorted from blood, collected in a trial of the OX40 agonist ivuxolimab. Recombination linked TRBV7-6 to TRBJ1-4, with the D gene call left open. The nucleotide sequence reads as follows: TGTGCCAGCAGCTTAGTAGGAGGAACTCCAACTAATGAAAAACTGTTTTTT. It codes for CASSLVGGTPTNEKLFF.